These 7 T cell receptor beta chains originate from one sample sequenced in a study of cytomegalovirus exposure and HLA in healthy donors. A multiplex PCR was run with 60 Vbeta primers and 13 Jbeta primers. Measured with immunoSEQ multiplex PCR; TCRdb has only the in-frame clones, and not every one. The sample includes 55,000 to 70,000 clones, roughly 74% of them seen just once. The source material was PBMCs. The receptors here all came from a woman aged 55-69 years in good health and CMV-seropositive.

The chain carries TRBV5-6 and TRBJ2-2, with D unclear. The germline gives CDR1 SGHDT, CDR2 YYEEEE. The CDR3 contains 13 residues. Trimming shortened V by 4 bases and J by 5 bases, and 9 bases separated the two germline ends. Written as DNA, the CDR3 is TGTGCCAGCAGCCCCCCCGGGACCGGGGAGCTGTTTTTT. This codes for CASSPPGTGELFF.

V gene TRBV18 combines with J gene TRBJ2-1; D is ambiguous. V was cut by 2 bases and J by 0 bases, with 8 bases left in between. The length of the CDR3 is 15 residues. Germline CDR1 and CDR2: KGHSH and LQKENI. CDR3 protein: CASSPIRSSYNEQFF. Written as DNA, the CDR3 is TGTGCCAGCTCACCAATCCGGAGCTCCTACAATGAGCAGTTCTTC.

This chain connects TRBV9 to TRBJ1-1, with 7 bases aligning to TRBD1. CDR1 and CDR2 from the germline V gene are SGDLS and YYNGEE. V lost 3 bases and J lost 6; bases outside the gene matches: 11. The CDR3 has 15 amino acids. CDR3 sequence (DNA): TGTGCCAGCAGCGGGTTGACAGGGCCGTCGGCTGAAGCTTTCTTT. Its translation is CASSGLTGPSAEAFF. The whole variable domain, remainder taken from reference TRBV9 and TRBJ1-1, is DSGVTQTPKHLITATGQRVTLRCSPRSGDLSVYWYQQSLDQGLQFLIQYYNGEERAKGNILERFSAQQFPDLHSELNLSSLELGDSALYFCASSGLTGPSAEAFFGQGTRLTVV.

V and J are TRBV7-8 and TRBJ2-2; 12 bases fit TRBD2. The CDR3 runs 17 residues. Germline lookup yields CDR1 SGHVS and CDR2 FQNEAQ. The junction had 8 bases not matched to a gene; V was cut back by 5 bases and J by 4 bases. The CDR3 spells CASSPLLAGGGTGELFF. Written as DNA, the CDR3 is TGTGCCAGCAGCCCCCTTCTAGCGGGGGGGGGCACCGGGGAGCTGTTTTTT.

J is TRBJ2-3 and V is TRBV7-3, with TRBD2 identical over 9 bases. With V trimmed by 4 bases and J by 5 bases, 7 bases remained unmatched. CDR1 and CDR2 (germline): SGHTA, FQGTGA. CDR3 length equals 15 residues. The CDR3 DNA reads TGTGCCAGCAGCTCGCGGGGGGGCCGTAGAGATACGCAGTATTTT. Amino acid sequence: CASSSRGGRRDTQYF.

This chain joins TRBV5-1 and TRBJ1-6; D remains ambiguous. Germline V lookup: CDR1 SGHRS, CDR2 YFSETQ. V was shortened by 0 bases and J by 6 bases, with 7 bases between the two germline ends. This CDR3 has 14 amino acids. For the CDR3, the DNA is TGCGCCAGCAGCTTGGGGCAGGTTAATTCACCCCTCCACTTT. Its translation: CASSLGQVNSPLHF.

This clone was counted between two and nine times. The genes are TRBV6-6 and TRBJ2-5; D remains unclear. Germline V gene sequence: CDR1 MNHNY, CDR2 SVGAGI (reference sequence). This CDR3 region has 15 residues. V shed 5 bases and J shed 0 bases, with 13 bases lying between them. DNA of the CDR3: TGTGCCAGCAGTCCTTCGGGTCTGTACCAAGAGACCCAGTACTTC. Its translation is CASSPSGLYQETQYF.